Each of the 25 T cell receptor beta chains below was sequenced from the same sample in a study of patients and donors after allogeneic stem cell transplantation. Using its own MiXCR run on the RT-PCR reads, TCRdb lists one record per CDR3 protein. The data contain under 30,000 distinct CDR3 sequences, roughly 30% of them singletons. Sequencing input: blood, either unsorted or a sorted T cell fraction (not recorded which). These receptors came from a human donor who was either an allogeneic HSCT recipient or a stem cell or donor lymphocyte infusion donor (not recorded which). It is not recorded whose cells these are; they may come from a transplant donor.

In this sample, this clonotype turned up a few times. The chain has TRBV7-2 and TRBJ2-5, with 8 bases fitting TRBD2. CDR3 length equals 17 residues. V was pared by 2 bases and J by 4 bases, with 12 bases of the junction left unmatched. The germline CDR1 and CDR2 sequences are SGHTA and FQGNSA. The CDR3 loop is CASSLSLAGLAGETQYF. The CDR3 DNA sequence: TGTGCCAGCAGCTTAAGTCTAGCGGGCCTCGCGGGAGAGACCCAGTACTTC.

This chain links TRBV7-9 with TRBJ2-7; D may be TRBD1 (5 bases). The CDR3 extends over 13 amino acids. V dropped 4 bases and J dropped 2 bases, with 9 bases sitting between them. The germline gives CDR1 SEHNR, CDR2 FQNEAQ (reference sequence). CDR3 nucleotides: TGTGCCAGCAGCTCGGACAAGCCCTACGAGCAGTACGTC. It translates to CASSSDKPYEQYV.

This chain connects TRBV20-1 to TRBJ2-7; D uncertain. V dropped 1 base and J dropped 1 base, with 5 bases sitting between them. The CDR3 spans 12 residues. Germline CDR1 and CDR2: DFQATT and SNEGSKA (reference sequence). The CDR3, as DNA: TGCAGTGCTAGAGTGTCGTCCTACGAGCAGTACGTC. This gives the protein CSARVSSYEQYV.

As to this clonotype: An end of the junction does not agree with germline; a read error may underlie this. The chain carries TRBV5-4 and TRBJ1-5, with 9 bases that match TRBD1. The CDR3 contains 14 residues. The V gene's germline CDR1 is SGHNT and CDR2 YYREEE (reference sequence). The CDR3 spells CASSRQGDNEPQHF. The CDR3 region has the DNA TGTGCCAGCAGCCGACAGGGGGACAATGAGCCCCAGCATTTT. The complete variable domain, with remaining parts taken from reference TRBV5-4 and TRBJ1-5, reads ETGVTQSPTHLIKTRGQQVTLRCSSQSGHNTVSWYQQALGQGPQFIFQYYREEENGRGNFPPRFSGLQFPNYSSELNVNALELDDSALYLCASSRQGDNEPQHFGDGTRLSIL.

This clonotype turned up a few times. The V and J genes are TRBV29-1 and TRBJ1-2; no clear D gene. Trimming cost V 4 bases and J 1 base, with 25 bases left between them. Per the germline V gene, CDR1 is SQVTM and CDR2 is ANQGSEA. The CDR3 length is 18 residues. The CDR3 region is CSVAAGISPRILNYGYTF. The CDR3 region has the DNA TGCAGCGTTGCGGCGGGCATCTCTCCGAGGATCCTTAACTATGGCTACACCTTC.

The V and J genes are TRBV19 and TRBJ2-7; perhaps TRBD1 as D (5 bases). The CDR3 sequence is 13 residues long. V was cut by 6 bases and J by 2 bases, with 11 bases left in between. Germline-derived CDR1 and CDR2 are LNHDA and SQIVND (reference sequence). The CDR3 loop reads CASSPTDTYEQYF. CDR3 sequence (DNA): TGTGCCAGTAGCCCCACGGACACCTACGAGCAGTACTTC.

The chain recombines TRBV20-1 with TRBJ2-7, with 10 bases matching TRBD2. This CDR3 spans 15 amino acids. Per the germline V gene, CDR1 is DFQATT and CDR2 is SNEGSKA (reference sequence). V was pared by 6 bases and J by 0 bases, with 8 bases of the junction left unmatched. In DNA form, the CDR3 reads TGCAGTGCCTCTGAACTAGCGGGGAGCTCCTACGAGCAGTACGTC. It yields the protein CSASELAGSSYEQYV.

This chain's CDR3 is CASSQDAGLTTDTQYF. CDR3 sequence (DNA): TGCGCCAGCAGCCAAGACGCGGGGTTAACCACAGATACGCAGTATTTT. The rearrangement joins TRBV4-3 to TRBJ2-3; a weak D match, TRBD2 (6 bases). V was cut by 0 bases and J by 2 bases, with 12 bases left in between. This CDR3 region has 16 residues. Germline loops: CDR1 LGHNA, CDR2 YSLEER.

V is TRBV4-2 and J is TRBJ2-5, with 7 bases lining up with TRBD2. The CDR3 covers 16 residues. Germline CDR1 is LGHNA and CDR2 is YNFKEQ. V trimming: 0 bases; J trimming: 5 bases; junction bases outside the gene matches: 9. CDR3 nucleotides: TGTGCCAGCAGCCAAGATAAACGGGGGGATCGGGAGACCCAGTACTTC. This gives the protein CASSQDKRGDRETQYF.

The table lists this clonotype with a few counts. This sequence joins TRBV7-2 and TRBJ1-1, with 9 bases lining up with TRBD1. Germline CDR1 and CDR2: SGHTA and FQGNSA. The V segment lost 7 bases and the J segment 6 bases; nucleotides outside the gene matches: 12. This CDR3 spans 15 amino acids. CDR3 nucleotide sequence: TGTGCCAGCACAACGATGGGTACAGGGGGCGCTGAAGCTTTCTTT. Encoded protein: CASTTMGTGGAEAFF.

This clonotype was picked up a small number of times. One junction end disagrees with the germline gene, perhaps due to a read error. The CDR3 bases are TGCAGCGTTCAAGATCAGGGATGGGGGAACACTGAAGCTTTCTTT. Translating it yields CSVQDQGWGNTEAFF. V usage is TRBV29-1 and J usage is TRBJ1-1, with D possibly being TRBD1 (5 bases). This CDR3 is 15 amino acids long. Germline V gene lookup returns CDR1 SQVTM and CDR2 ANQGSEA.

As concerns this clonotype: With a much larger clone just one base away, this may be a read error. V is TRBV6-5 and J is TRBJ1-1; TRBD1 matches at 8 bases. Losses at the gene ends were 6 bases for V and 6 bases for J; bases not matched to a gene: 9. The germline CDR1 and CDR2 sequences are MNHEY and SVGAGI. This CDR3 is built from 14 residues. Here the CDR3 DNA reads TGTGCCAGCAGAATGACAGGGGACAACTCTGAAGCTTTCTTT. Translation: CASRMTGDNSEAFF.

This clonotype was recorded many times. CDR3 region: CRADNYGYTF. In DNA form, the CDR3 reads TGCAGGGCGGATAACTATGGCTACACCTTC. This rearrangement joins TRBV20-1 to TRBJ1-2, with unresolved D. Germline V lookup: CDR1 DFQATT, CDR2 SNEGSKA (reference sequence). The CDR3 has 10 amino acids.

In its sample, this clonotype ranks as medium-sized. CDR3: CASSFHTEAFF. The CDR3 coding sequence is TGTGCCAGCAGCTTCCACACTGAAGCTTTCTTT. V is TRBV7-9 and J is TRBJ1-1; D is unresolved. The CDR3 extends over 11 amino acids. V was trimmed by 3 bases and J by 3 bases, leaving 2 bases between them. Germline V gene lookup returns CDR1 SEHNR and CDR2 FQNEAQ (reference sequence).

The chain combines TRBV28 with TRBJ1-3; D gene unclear. The germline V and J ends were trimmed by 7 bases and 7 bases, with 14 bases remaining between them. The CDR3 is made up of 13 amino acids. The germline CDR1 and CDR2 sequences are MDHEN and SYDVKM. The CDR3: CASTTYVGNTIYF. For the CDR3, the DNA is TGTGCCAGCACGACATACGTCGGGAACACCATATATTTT. Combining the CDR3 with reference TRBV28 and TRBJ1-3 gives the whole variable domain DVKVTQSSRYLVKRTGEKVFLECVQDMDHENMFWYRQDPGLGLRLIYFSYDVKMKEKGDIPEGYSVSREKKERFSLILESASTNQTSMYLCASTTYVGNTIYFGEGSWLTVV.

This clonotype has just one count. This sequence joins TRBV7-9 and TRBJ1-4; no definite D call. CDR1 is SEHNR and CDR2 is FQNEAQ in the germline V gene (reference sequence). V was shortened by 5 bases and J by 8 bases, with 9 bases between the two germline ends. CDR3 size: 12 residues. The CDR3 DNA reads as TGTGCCAGCAGCCCCCATAGGGAAAAACTGTTTTTT. Protein sequence: CASSPHREKLFF.

This clonotype has just a few counts. The chain joins TRBV7-9 to TRBJ2-5; D may match TRBD1 or TRBD2 (5 bases each). The germline CDR1 and CDR2 sequences are SEHNR and FQNEAQ (reference sequence). The CDR3 runs to 14 residues. V was shortened by 7 bases and J by 1 base, with 13 bases between the two germline ends. CDR3 sequence: CASTPVGGQETQYF. CDR3 coding DNA: TGTGCCAGCACCCCCGTTGGGGGCCAAGAGACCCAGTACTTC.

The chain couples TRBV20-1 to TRBJ1-1; 8 bases line up with TRBD1. The trim removed 5 bases at V and 1 base at J, leaving 6 bases unmatched. CDR1 DFQATT and CDR2 SNEGSKA come from the germline V gene (reference sequence). This CDR3 is 14 amino acids long. CDR3 bases: TGCAGTGCTCGGCGTGGGACAGGGAACACTGAAGCTTTCTTT. Protein sequence: CSARRGTGNTEAFF.

This sequence joins TRBV5-1 and TRBJ1-4; perhaps TRBD1 as D (5 bases). This CDR3 has 15 amino acids. The V end lost 6 bases, the J end lost 2 bases, and 14 bases lay between the germline ends. Germline V gives CDR1 SGHRS, CDR2 YFSETQ. The DNA of the CDR3 is TGCGCCAGCACAATGACCGGGGGGACTAATGAAAAACTGTTTTTT. Protein: CASTMTGGTNEKLFF.

The rearrangement links TRBV7-2 to TRBJ1-6, with D possibly being TRBD1 (5 bases). The length of the CDR3 is 15 residues. Germline CDR1 is SGHTA and CDR2 is FQGNSA. Trimming shortened V by 8 bases and J by 10 bases, and 21 bases separated the two germline ends. Written as DNA, the CDR3 is TGTGCCAGCTTTGAACGTGGGGGATCGGGGTCACCCCTCCACTTT. Its protein is CASFERGGSGSPLHF.

The DNA for the CDR3 is TGTGCCAGCACCACTCCGGACAGGGATCAAGAGACCCAGTACTTC. It translates to CASTTPDRDQETQYF. The chain employs TRBV6-2 or TRBV6-3 and TRBJ2-5, with 8 bases fitting TRBD1. V was pared by 7 bases and J by 2 bases, with 9 bases of the junction left unmatched. Germline-derived CDR1 and CDR2 are MNHEY and SVGEGT. This CDR3 comprises 15 residues.

This clonotype appeared once. This chain joins TRBV4-1 and TRBJ2-1; D gene unclear. The germline CDR1 and CDR2 sequences are MGHRA and YSYEKL. The CDR3 totals 15 residues. V shed 1 base and J shed 8 bases, with 15 bases lying between them. CDR3 bases: TGCGCCAGCAGCCAAGTGTTCTCCAGTGGCCATGAGCAGTTCTTC. It yields the protein CASSQVFSSGHEQFF.

The chain has TRBV6-6 and TRBJ1-4, with a possible D match to TRBD1 (5 bases). The CDR3 consists of 14 residues. Germline lookup yields CDR1 MNHNY and CDR2 SVGAGI (reference sequence). The ends were cut back, 6 bases at V and 6 bases at J, with 14 bases in the middle. The CDR3 protein is CASRDGAGHEKLFF. As DNA, the CDR3 is TGTGCCAGCAGGGACGGAGCAGGGCATGAAAAACTGTTTTTT.

The chain links TRBV3-1 to TRBJ1-2, with D tentatively TRBD1 (6 bases). Trimming took off 1 base at V and 3 bases at J, with 12 bases between the two ends. The CDR3 contains 15 residues. CDR1 is LGHDT, CDR2 YNNKEL, per germline (reference sequence). CDR3 amino acids: CASSQGRGGYYGYTF. CDR3 coding DNA: TGTGCCAGCAGCCAAGGCAGGGGTGGCTACTATGGCTACACCTTC. The whole variable domain, filled in from reference TRBV3-1 and TRBJ1-2, reads DTAVSQTPKYLVTQMGNDKSIKCEQNLGHDTMYWYKQDSKKFLKIMFSYNNKELIINETVPNRFSPKSPDKAHLNLHINSLELGDSAVYFCASSQGRGGYYGYTFGSGTRLTVV.

The chain carries TRBV6-6 and TRBJ1-4, with D unclear. The CDR3 contains 17 residues. V lost 7 bases, J lost 3 bases, and 21 bases lay in between. Per the germline V gene, CDR1 is MNHNY and CDR2 is SVGAGI (reference sequence). The CDR3 bases are TGTGCCAGCACCAAATGGAGGGTCCCCGCCGCTAATGAAAAACTGTTTTTT. Residues: CASTKWRVPAANEKLFF.